The text below deals with one T cell receptor (beta chain). Its antigen is still unknown. The data are from a study of T cell repertoires in cytomegalovirus infection. Looking at the study overall: Shared public TCR beta signatures pointed to both CMV infection and a matching HLA type. Points from the study as a whole: Dominating the ex vivo response were TCR beta clonotypes that were CMV-specific and HLA-C-restricted. Pooled public TCR beta family frequency picked out CMV carriers with the relevant HLA.

MiXCR, run by TCRdb on the reads, gives a single entry per CDR3 protein. The sample records around 710,000 distinct CDR3 sequences, 25% to 35% being singletons. The TCR was taken from a human donor in good health (CMV status not recorded). Some clones in this sample may be carry-over from other donors' samples. Sequenced here: cultured CD8+ T cells from PBMCs, sampled from culture after CMV antigen stimulation.

The CDR3 coding sequence is TGTGCCAGCAGCTTAGATCAATGGGGCCAAGGGATCTCCTACGAGCAGTACGTC. Its protein product is CASSLDQWGQGISYEQYV. J is TRBJ2-7 and V is TRBV11-2; D is perhaps TRBD1 (5 bases). Per the germline V gene, CDR1 is SGHAT and CDR2 is FQNNGV. With 0 bases removed from V and 0 bases from J, the gap between germline ends came to 18 bases. The CDR3 loop spans 18 amino acids.